A selection of T cell receptor beta chains follows, all from one sample in a study of shared clonotypes between healthy human individuals. Assay used: immunoSEQ multiplex PCR; TCRdb lists only in-frame clones, some missing. The table has around 510,000 clones, around 78% seen once. Sequencing used PBMCs. Receptor source: a woman in her forties in good health. Some clones in this sample may be carry-over from other donors' samples. Each CDR3 is given with its conserved first and last residue. D genes are given only for firm matches. Clone sizes are given selectively: once, few, many, or a class where the clone is expanded.

V gene	clone size	D gene	J gene	CDR3 DNA	CDR3 protein
TRBV29-1	once	NA	TRBJ2-3	TGCAGCACCGGAGGGGCAGATACGCAGTATTTT	CSTGGADTQYF
TRBV2	NA	NA	TRBJ1-1	TGTGCCAGCCGGGAACAAAACACTGAAGCTTTCTTT	CASREQNTEAFF
TRBV28	once	TRBD1	TRBJ2-3	TGTGCCAGCAGCCTCCGGGACAGGGGCACAGATACGCAGTATTTT	CASSLRDRGTDTQYF
TRBV19	NA	NA	TRBJ1-1	TGTGCCAGTAGAAAAGGGGACATGAACACTGAAGCTTTCTTT	CASRKGDMNTEAFF
TRBV30	NA	NA	TRBJ1-2	TGTGCCTGGAGTCCGGACAGCTCCTATGGCTACACCTTC	CAWSPDSSYGYTF
TRBV10-2	NA	TRBD2	TRBJ2-2	TGCGCCAGCGGTGCACTAGCGGATACGAACACCGGGGAGCTGTTTTTT	CASGALADTNTGELFF
TRBV4-2	few	TRBD1	TRBJ1-2	TGTGCCAGCAGCCCGGGACAGGGGCGAGGCTACACCTTC	CASSPGQGRGYTF
TRBV4-1	NA	TRBD2	TRBJ2-7	TGCGCCAGCAGCCAAGTGTTTTTAGCGGGGCGATACGAGCAGTACTTC	CASSQVFLAGRYEQYF
TRBV30	NA	NA	TRBJ2-2	TGTGCCTGGAGGGAGTTGCAACTCACCGGGGAGCTGTTTTTT	CAWRELQLTGELFF
TRBV29-1	NA	NA	TRBJ2-3	TGCAGCGTTGAAGATCAATTCGGCTACTCGCCCACAGATACGCAGTATTTT	CSVEDQFGYSPTDTQYF
TRBV23-1	NA	NA	TRBJ2-7	TGCGCCAGCACCGTCAATATTTCCGATAGACACGAGCAGTACTTC	CASTVNISDRHEQYF
TRBV19	NA	NA	TRBJ2-6	TGTGCCAGTAGTAGACCGACAGGCAGCTCTGGGGCCAACGTCCTGACTTTC	CASSRPTGSSGANVLTF
TRBV19	few	TRBD1	TRBJ2-5	TGTGCCAGTAGTCCGACAGGGGCTCGGGAGACCCAGTACTTC	CASSPTGARETQYF
TRBV29-1	few	NA	TRBJ2-7	TGCAGCGTTGCAGCCTCCTACGAGCAGTACTTC	CSVAASYEQYF
TRBV5-1	once	NA	TRBJ2-5	TGCGCCAGCAGCTTACTCCCTGGGGGGCCCAAAGAGACCCAGTACTTC	CASSLLPGGPKETQYF
TRBV6-5	NA	NA	TRBJ2-7	TGTGCCAGCAGACTACTTGGAGGGTCTGACGAGCAGTACTTC	CASRLLGGSDEQYF
TRBV7-2	NA	NA	TRBJ2-4	TGTGCCAGCAGCTTGAGACAGAAAAACATTCAGTACTTC	CASSLRQKNIQYF
TRBV9	NA	NA	TRBJ1-2	TGTGCCAGCAGCGTAACCGGGTCAGCCGGTGTCTATGGCTACACCTTC	CASSVTGSAGVYGYTF
TRBV6-7	once	NA	TRBJ2-3	TGTGCCAGCCCTATCCCTGGGGCCGAGGGGACAGATACGCAGTATTTT	CASPIPGAEGTDTQYF
TRBV27	NA	TRBD1	TRBJ1-1	TGTGCCAGCAGCCGACAGGGGCTGGAGAACACTGAAGCTTTCTTT	CASSRQGLENTEAFF
TRBV7-9	NA	NA	TRBJ1-1	TGTGCCAGCAGCATTCCGATGGGACATCCTGAAGCTTTCTTT	CASSIPMGHPEAFF
TRBV5-1	NA	TRBD1	TRBJ2-7	TGCGCCAGCAGACCGGGACAGGGTAGAGGGGAGCAGTACTTC	CASRPGQGRGEQYF
TRBV4-1	NA	NA	TRBJ1-4	TGCGCCAGCAGCCAACCCACATCCGGGGTTAGCGAAAAACTGTTTTTT	CASSQPTSGVSEKLFF
TRBV30	NA	TRBD2	TRBJ2-7	TGTGCCTGGGGGTGGGGACTAGCGACCCACGAGCAGTACTTC	CAWGWGLATHEQYF
TRBV6-4	NA	NA	TRBJ2-1	TGTGCCAGCAGCGGGGAGAGCTCCTACAATGAGCAGTTCTTC	CASSGESSYNEQFF
TRBV28	NA	TRBD2	TRBJ2-7	TGTGCCAGCAGTTTGGCTAGCGGGAGGGCACACGAGCAGTACTTC	CASSLASGRAHEQYF
TRBV11-2	NA	TRBD2	TRBJ2-3	TGTGCCAGCAGCTTAGTTGGGGGACTAGCGGGAGTCGGAGATACGCAGTATTTT	CASSLVGGLAGVGDTQYF